Here is one T cell receptor (beta chain) with its context. This sample was included in a study of blood T cell repertoires in COVID-19. Background on the study: Some COVID-19 samples were acute and others convalescent; all came from the United States, Italy and Spain. PBMCs, B-cell-depleted T cells, or T cells were the source of the cDNA or gDNA that made up the material.

Methods used by the authors: Estimates of nucleated cell counts were drawn from the amplification of reference gene primers. Method: immunoSEQ multiplex PCR; TCRdb's copy keeps in-frame clones and lacks some. V and J calls and clone size follow that table, whereas D and trimming were derived from the DNA. The sample carries hundreds of thousands of clones, more than 75% recorded once. V lost 4 bases, J lost 11 bases, and 8 bases stayed unmatched. Germline CDR1 reads LNHDA; CDR2 reads SQIVND (reference sequence). This CDR3 is built from 13 residues. This clonotype was sampled from a man in his thirties or forties with acute COVID-19. The chain employs TRBV19 and TRBJ1-1; 9 positions match TRBD1. Sequencing was done on a sample of PBMCs or T cells enriched from blood (not recorded which). The CDR3 region has the DNA TGTGCCAGTAGTACTACAGGGGGCGCAGAGGCTTTCTTT. This translates into CASSTTGGAEAFF.